The T cell receptor (beta chain) under discussion was sequenced for a study of cytotoxic CD8 clonotypes in ibrutinib-treated CLL. In germline, CDR1 is SGHTA, CDR2 FQGTGA. Between the trimmed V and J ends, which lost 5 bases and 9 bases, there was a span of 13 bases. The length of the CDR3 is 13 residues. Measured with immunoSEQ multiplex PCR; TCRdb has only the in-frame clones, and not every one. The profile shows 150,000 or so clones, roughly 88% of them singletons. The sample consisted of PBMCs, taken after 24 months of ibrutinib treatment. The V and J genes are TRBV7-3 and TRBJ2-2; no reliable D call. The TCR originated in a human donor with chronic lymphocytic leukemia. In DNA, the CDR3 is TGTGCCAGCAGCCTACCTCCGGCCCGGGAGCTGTTTTTT. This sequence encodes CASSLPPARELFF.